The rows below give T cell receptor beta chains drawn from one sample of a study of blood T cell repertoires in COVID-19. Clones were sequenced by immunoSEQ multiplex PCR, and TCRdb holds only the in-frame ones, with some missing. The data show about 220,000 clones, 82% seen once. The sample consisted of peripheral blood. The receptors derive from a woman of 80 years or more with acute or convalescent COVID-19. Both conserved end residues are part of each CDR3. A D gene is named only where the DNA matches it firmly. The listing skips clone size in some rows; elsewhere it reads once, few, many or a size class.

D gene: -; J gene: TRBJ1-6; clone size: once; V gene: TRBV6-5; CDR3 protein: CARRGGTVMSPLHF; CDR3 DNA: TGTGCCAGGCGGGGGGGAACGGTAATGTCACCCCTCCACTTT
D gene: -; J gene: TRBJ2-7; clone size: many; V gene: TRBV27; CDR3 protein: CASSFGVGEQYF; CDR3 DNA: TGTGCCAGCAGTTTCGGGGTTGGCGAGCAGTACTTC
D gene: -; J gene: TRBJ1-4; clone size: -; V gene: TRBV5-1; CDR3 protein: CASSLFGAAGEKLFF; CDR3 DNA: TGCGCCAGCAGCTTGTTTGGGGCGGCTGGAGAAAAACTGTTTTTT
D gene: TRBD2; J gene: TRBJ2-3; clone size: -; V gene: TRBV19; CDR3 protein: CASSIRLAGGSTDTQYF; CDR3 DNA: TGTGCCAGTAGTATCCGACTAGCGGGGGGAAGCACAGATACGCAGTATTTT
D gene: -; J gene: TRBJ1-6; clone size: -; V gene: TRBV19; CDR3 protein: CASSTRTVLSSYNSPLHF; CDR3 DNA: TGTGCCAGTAGTACAAGGACAGTTCTTAGCTCCTATAATTCACCCCTCCACTTT
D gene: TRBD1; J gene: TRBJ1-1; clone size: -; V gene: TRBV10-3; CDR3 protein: CAIRGTGQNTEAFF; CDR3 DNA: TGTGCCATCAGGGGGACAGGGCAGAACACTGAAGCTTTCTTT
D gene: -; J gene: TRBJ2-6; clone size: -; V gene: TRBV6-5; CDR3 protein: CASSLAVSGANVLTF; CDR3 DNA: TGTGCCAGCTCCTTGGCGGTCTCTGGGGCCAACGTCCTGACTTTC
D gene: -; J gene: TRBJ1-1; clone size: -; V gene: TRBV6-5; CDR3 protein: CASWATNTEAFF; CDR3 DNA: TGTGCCAGCTGGGCGACGAACACTGAAGCTTTCTTT
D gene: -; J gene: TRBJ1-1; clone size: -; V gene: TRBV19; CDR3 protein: CASSKTRSEAFF; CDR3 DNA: TGTGCCAGTAGTAAGACGAGGAGTGAAGCTTTCTTT
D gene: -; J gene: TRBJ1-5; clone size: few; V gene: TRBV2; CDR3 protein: CASSSDQPPGQPQHF; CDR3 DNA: TGTGCCAGCAGTAGCGACCAACCCCCAGGGCAGCCCCAGCATTTT
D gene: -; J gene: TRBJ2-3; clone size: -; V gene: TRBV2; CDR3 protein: CAHKTGGQNTDTQYF; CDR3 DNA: TGTGCCCACAAAACCGGGGGGCAGAACACAGATACGCAGTATTTT
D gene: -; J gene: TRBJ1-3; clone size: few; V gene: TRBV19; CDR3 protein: CASSIAGIPGNTIYF; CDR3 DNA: TGTGCCAGTAGTATAGCGGGAATACCTGGAAACACCATATATTTT
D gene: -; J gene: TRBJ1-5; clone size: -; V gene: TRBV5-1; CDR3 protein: CASSLEGSGVGQPQHF; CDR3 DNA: TGCGCCAGCAGCTTGGAAGGTTCGGGAGTGGGGCAGCCCCAGCATTTT
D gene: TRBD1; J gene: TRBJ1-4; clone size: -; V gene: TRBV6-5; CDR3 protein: CASSYMGTGDRKLFF; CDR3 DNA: TGTGCCAGCAGTTACATGGGGACAGGGGACAGAAAACTGTTTTTT
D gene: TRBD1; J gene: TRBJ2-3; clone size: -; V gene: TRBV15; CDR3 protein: CATSRPDRVTDTQYF; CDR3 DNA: TGTGCCACCAGCAGACCCGACAGGGTAACAGATACGCAGTATTTT
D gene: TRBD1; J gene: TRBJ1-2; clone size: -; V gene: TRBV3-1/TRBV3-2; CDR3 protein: CASSQTGGGYGYTF; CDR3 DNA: TGTGCCAGCAGCCAAACAGGGGGAGGTTATGGCTACACCTTC
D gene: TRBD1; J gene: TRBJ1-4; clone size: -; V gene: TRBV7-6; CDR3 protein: CASSLEQGTNEKLFF; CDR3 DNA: TGTGCCAGCAGCTTAGAACAGGGGACTAATGAAAAACTGTTTTTT
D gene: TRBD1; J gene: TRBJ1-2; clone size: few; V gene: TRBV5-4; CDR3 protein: CASSLRDSAYGYTF; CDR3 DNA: TGTGCCAGCAGCTTGAGGGACAGCGCCTATGGCTACACCTTC
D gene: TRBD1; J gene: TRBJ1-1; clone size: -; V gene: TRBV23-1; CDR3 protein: CASSQSEDRRGITEAFF; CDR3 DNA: TGCGCCAGCAGTCAATCGGAGGACAGGCGAGGTATCACTGAAGCTTTCTTT
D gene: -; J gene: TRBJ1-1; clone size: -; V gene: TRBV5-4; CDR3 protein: CASSPSPTTEAFF; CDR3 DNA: TGTGCCAGCAGCCCATCCCCGACTACTGAAGCTTTCTTT
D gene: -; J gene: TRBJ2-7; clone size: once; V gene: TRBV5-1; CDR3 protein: CASSLGQSKYEQYF; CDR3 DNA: TGCGCCAGCAGCTTGGGGCAAAGTAAGTACGAGCAGTACTTC
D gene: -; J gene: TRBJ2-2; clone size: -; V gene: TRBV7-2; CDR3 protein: CASSLGARRAGELFF; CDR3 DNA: TGTGCCAGCAGCTTAGGTGCACGGAGGGCCGGGGAGCTGTTTTTT
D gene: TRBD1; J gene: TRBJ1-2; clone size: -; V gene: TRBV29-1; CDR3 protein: CSVRDRGNYGYTF; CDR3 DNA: TGCAGCGTTCGGGACAGGGGCAACTATGGCTACACCTTC
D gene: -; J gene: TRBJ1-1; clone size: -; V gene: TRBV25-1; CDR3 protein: CASSFGNTEAFF; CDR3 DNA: TGTGCCAGCAGTTTCGGGAACACTGAAGCTTTCTTT
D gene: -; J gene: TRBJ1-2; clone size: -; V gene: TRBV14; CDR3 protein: CASSQGQVLYGYTF; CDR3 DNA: TGTGCCAGCAGCCAAGGACAGGTGCTATATGGCTACACCTTC
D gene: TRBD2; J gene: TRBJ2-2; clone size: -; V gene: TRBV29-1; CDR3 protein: CSVEGLAGHTGELFF; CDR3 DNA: TGCAGCGTTGAGGGACTAGCGGGGCACACCGGGGAGCTGTTTTTT
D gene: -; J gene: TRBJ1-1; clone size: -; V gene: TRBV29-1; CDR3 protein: CSTAGQTGNTEAFF; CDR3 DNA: TGCAGCACAGCCGGACAGACCGGGAACACTGAAGCTTTCTTT
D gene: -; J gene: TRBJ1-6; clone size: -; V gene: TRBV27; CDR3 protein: CASSSPTGGPYNSPLHF; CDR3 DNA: TGTGCCAGCAGCTCACCAACGGGGGGGCCCTATAATTCACCCCTCCACTTT
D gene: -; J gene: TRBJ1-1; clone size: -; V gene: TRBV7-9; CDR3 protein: CASSEAGVGAEAFF; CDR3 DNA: TGTGCCAGCAGCGAGGCGGGGGTTGGTGCTGAAGCTTTCTTT
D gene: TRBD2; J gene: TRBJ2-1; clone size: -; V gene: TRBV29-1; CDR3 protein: CSARLAGGYNEQFF; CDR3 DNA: TGCAGCGCTCGACTAGCGGGGGGGTACAATGAGCAGTTCTTC
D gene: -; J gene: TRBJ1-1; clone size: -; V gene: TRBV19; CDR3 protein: CAIMGSMNTEAFF; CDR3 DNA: TGTGCCATCATGGGGAGTATGAACACTGAAGCTTTCTTT
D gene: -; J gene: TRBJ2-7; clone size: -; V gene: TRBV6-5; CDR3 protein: CASSYLAQQYF; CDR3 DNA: TGTGCCAGCAGTTATCTAGCACAGCAGTACTTC
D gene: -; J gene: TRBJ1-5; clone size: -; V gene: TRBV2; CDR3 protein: CASSEFESHDSANSNQPQHF; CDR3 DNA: TGTGCCAGCAGTGAGTTTGAGTCCCACGACAGCGCGAACAGCAATCAGCCCCAGCATTTT
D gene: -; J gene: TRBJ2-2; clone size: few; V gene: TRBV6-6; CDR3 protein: CASTSGAGELFF; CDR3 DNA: TGTGCCAGCACTTCAGGCGCCGGGGAGCTGTTTTTT
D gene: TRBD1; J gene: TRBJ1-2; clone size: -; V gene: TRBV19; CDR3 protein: CASVTQQGIPDYGYTF; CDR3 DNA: TGTGCCAGCGTAACCCAACAGGGGATCCCGGACTATGGCTACACCTTC
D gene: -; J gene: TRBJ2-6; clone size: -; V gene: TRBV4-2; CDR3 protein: CASSQERGSGANVLTF; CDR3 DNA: TGTGCCAGCAGCCAAGAAAGGGGCTCTGGGGCCAACGTCCTGACTTTC
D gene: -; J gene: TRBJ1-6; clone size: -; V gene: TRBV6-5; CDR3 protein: CARIRDGNSPLHF; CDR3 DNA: TGTGCCAGGATCCGGGATGGCAATTCACCCCTCCACTTT
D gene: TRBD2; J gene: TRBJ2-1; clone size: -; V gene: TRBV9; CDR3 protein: CASSVVSGGNEQFF; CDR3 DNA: TGTGCCAGCAGCGTAGTGAGCGGGGGTAATGAGCAGTTCTTC
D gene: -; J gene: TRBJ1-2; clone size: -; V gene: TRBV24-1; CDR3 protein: CATSDFPWTERTNYGYTF; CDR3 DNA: TGTGCCACCAGTGATTTTCCTTGGACAGAGCGTACTAACTATGGCTACACCTTC
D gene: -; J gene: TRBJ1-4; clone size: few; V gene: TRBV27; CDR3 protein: CASQRLGAEKLFF; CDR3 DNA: TGTGCCAGCCAACGGTTAGGGGCTGAAAAACTGTTTTTT
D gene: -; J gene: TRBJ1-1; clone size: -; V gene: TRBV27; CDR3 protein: CASSLFGGAATEAFF; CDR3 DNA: TGTGCCAGCAGTTTATTTGGGGGGGCGGCCACTGAAGCTTTCTTT
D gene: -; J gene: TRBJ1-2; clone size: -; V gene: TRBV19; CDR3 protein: CASSPPRGEWYGYTF; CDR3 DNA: TGTGCCAGTAGTCCACCTCGCGGGGAGTGGTATGGCTACACCTTC
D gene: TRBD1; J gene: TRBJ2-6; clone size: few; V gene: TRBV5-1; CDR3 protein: CASSLAGTGVSGANVLTF; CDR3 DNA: TGCGCCAGCAGCTTGGCCGGGACAGGGGTCTCTGGGGCCAACGTCCTGACTTTC
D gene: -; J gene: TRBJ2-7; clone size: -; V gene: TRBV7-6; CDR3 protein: CASSRPGYEQYF; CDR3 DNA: TGTGCCAGCAGCCGACCGGGGTACGAGCAGTACTTC
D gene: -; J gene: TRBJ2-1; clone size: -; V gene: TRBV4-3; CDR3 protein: CASSQDGQVYNEQFF; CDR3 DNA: TGCGCCAGCAGCCAAGATGGGCAGGTATACAATGAGCAGTTCTTC
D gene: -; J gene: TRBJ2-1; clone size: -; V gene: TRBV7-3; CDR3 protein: CASSLSYGAQGREQFF; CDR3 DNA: TGTGCCAGCAGCTTATCGTATGGGGCCCAAGGGCGGGAGCAGTTCTTC
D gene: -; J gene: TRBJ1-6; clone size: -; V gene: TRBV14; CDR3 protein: CASSATWNSPLHF; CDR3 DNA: TGTGCCAGCAGCGCGACTTGGAATTCACCCCTCCACTTT
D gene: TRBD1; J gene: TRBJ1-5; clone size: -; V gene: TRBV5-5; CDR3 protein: CASSPTGDSLNQPQHF; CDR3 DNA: TGTGCCAGCAGCCCTACAGGGGATTCACTCAATCAGCCCCAGCATTTT
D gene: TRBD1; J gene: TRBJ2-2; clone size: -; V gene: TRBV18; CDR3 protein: CASSPRDREVGTGELFF; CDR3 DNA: TGTGCCAGCTCACCGCGGGACAGGGAGGTTGGCACCGGGGAGCTGTTTTTT
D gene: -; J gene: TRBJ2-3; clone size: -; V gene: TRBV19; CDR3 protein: CASRSPRAPTDTQYF; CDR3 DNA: TGTGCCAGCCGATCTCCGAGGGCCCCCACAGATACGCAGTATTTT
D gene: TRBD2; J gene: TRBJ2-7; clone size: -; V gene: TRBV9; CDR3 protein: CASSDGTRLREQYF; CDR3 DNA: TGTGCCAGCAGTGACGGGACTAGGCTACGCGAGCAGTACTTC
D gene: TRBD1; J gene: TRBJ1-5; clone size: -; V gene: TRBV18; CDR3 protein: CASSPRPGRGPVNQPQHF; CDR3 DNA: TGTGCCAGCTCACCACGTCCAGGCAGGGGGCCGGTCAATCAGCCCCAGCATTTT
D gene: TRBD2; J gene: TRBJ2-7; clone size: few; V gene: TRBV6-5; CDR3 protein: CASRGALAGATEQYF; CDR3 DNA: TGTGCCAGCAGAGGCGCCCTAGCGGGGGCAACCGAGCAGTACTTC
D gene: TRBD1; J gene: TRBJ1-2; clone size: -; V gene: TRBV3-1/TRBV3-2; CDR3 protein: CASSPTDRAGYGYTF; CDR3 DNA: TGTGCCAGCAGCCCCACGGACAGGGCGGGGTATGGCTACACCTTC
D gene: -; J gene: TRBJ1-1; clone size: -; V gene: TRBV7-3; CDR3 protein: CASSYRDGRTRNTEAFF; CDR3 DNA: TGTGCCAGCAGCTACCGGGACGGGAGAACCAGGAACACTGAAGCTTTCTTT
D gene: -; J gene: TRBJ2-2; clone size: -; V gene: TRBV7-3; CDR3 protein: CASSLLAGGTGELFF; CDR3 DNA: TGTGCCAGCAGCTTATTGGCAGGAGGCACCGGGGAGCTGTTTTTT
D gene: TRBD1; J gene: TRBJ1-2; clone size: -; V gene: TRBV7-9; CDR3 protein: CATTLRDRGTYGYTF; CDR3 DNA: TGTGCCACCACCCTTCGGGACAGGGGGACCTATGGCTACACCTTC
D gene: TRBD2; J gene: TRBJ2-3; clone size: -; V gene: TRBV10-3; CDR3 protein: CAIRTSGGGTDTQYF; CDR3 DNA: TGTGCCATCAGAACTAGCGGGGGGGGCACAGATACGCAGTATTTT
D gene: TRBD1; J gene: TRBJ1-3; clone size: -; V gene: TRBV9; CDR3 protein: CASSVGDFVGGNTIYF; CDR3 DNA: TGTGCCAGCAGCGTAGGGGACTTTGTAGGGGGCAACACCATATATTTT